These 13 T cell receptor beta chains share one sample of origin, sequenced in a study of Graves' ophthalmopathy and Graves' hyperthyroidism (dated by TCRdb to 2016 to 2018). Data came from an Illumina HiSeq 2000. TCR beta CDR3 regions were amplified from RNA transcripts for repertoire sequencing. The first round of RT-PCR was done with HTBI primers and the Qiagen OneStep RT-PCR kit, and was followed by a second round of multiplex PCR, then size selection and purification. In-frame beta chains were kept once TCRdb had trimmed the public reads at Q25 with fastp and called clones with MiXCR. Each entry is one CDR3 protein sequence, shown with its most common DNA and genes. The table for this sample lists around 1,200,000 distinct CDR3 sequences; 35% to 40% of them were counted only once. The ten most abundant clones make up over 8.5% of the sample. Sequenced material: peripheral blood or thyroid tissue (not recorded which). These TCRs come from an adult man with Graves' hyperthyroidism.

The J gene is TRBJ1-1, the V gene TRBV7-2; D ambiguous. Between the trimmed V and J ends, which lost 3 bases and 4 bases, there was a span of 12 bases. The V gene's germline CDR1 is SGHTA and CDR2 FQGNSA. The CDR3 contains 14 residues. CDR3 protein: CASSLRELSTEAFF. CDR3 sequence (DNA): TGTGCCAGCAGCTTGAGGGAGCTGAGCACTGAAGCTTTCTTT.

V is TRBV29-1 and J is TRBJ2-2; 10 nucleotides agree with TRBD1. Germline V gene lookup returns CDR1 SQVTM and CDR2 ANQGSEA. CDR3 length: 15 residues. V shed 4 bases, J shed 4 bases, and the junction held 6 bases outside the gene matches. The CDR3: CSVARTGGGTGELFF. The DNA of the CDR3 is TGCAGCGTTGCAAGGACAGGGGGTGGCACCGGGGAGCTGTTTTTT.

Comment on this clonotype: Being one base from a much bigger clone, this may be a read error. The chain uses TRBV20-1 and TRBJ2-7; D uncertain. The germline CDR1 and CDR2 sequences are DFQATT and SNEGSKA (reference sequence). The CDR3 covers 8 residues. Here the CDR3 reads CGASEQYF. In DNA form, the CDR3 reads TGCGGTGCTAGTGAGCAGTACTTC.

This clonotype appeared many times. The genes are TRBV7-2 and TRBJ1-1; D is unclear. CDR3 length equals 14 residues. Trimming removed 4 bases at V and 1 base at J, with 10 bases between. CDR1 and CDR2 (germline): SGHTA, FQGNSA. CDR3 region: CASSSPTENTEAFF. For the CDR3, the DNA is TGTGCCAGCAGCTCTCCTACAGAGAACACTGAAGCTTTCTTT.

This chain uses TRBV5-1 with TRBJ2-5, with 8 positions matching TRBD2. V lost 4 bases to trimming and J lost 1 base; unmatched junction nucleotides: 9. The CDR3 contains 16 residues. Germline assignment: CDR1 SGHRS and CDR2 YFSETQ. Written as DNA, the CDR3 is TGCGCCAGCAGCCTCACTAGCGGAGACCGCCAAGAGACCCAGTACTTC. It encodes CASSLTSGDRQETQYF.

The DNA of the CDR3 is TGTGCCAGCAGCCAAGTCGAGGACGGGAACACTGAAGCTTTCTTT. Translation gives CASSQVEDGNTEAFF. The chain is built from TRBV3-1 and TRBJ1-1; no clear D. The CDR3 is 15 amino acids. The V gene lost 1 base and the J gene lost 1 base, with 10 bases spanning the gap. The V gene's germline CDR1 is LGHDT and CDR2 YNNKEL (reference sequence). Combining the CDR3 with reference TRBV3-1 and TRBJ1-1 gives the whole variable domain DTAVSQTPKYLVTQMGNDKSIKCEQNLGHDTMYWYKQDSKKFLKIMFSYNNKELIINETVPNRFSPKSPDKAHLNLHINSLELGDSAVYFCASSQVEDGNTEAFFGQGTRLTVV.

This clonotype has ten or more counts. The chain employs TRBV7-9 and TRBJ2-2; 8 bases agree with TRBD1. Germline V lookup: CDR1 SEHNR, CDR2 FQNEAQ (reference sequence). CDR3 length: 17 amino acids. Germline trimming cut 3 bases from V and 5 bases from J; bases unmatched to any gene: 11. CDR3 loop: CASSLSRDRPRTGELFF. CDR3 DNA: TGTGCCAGCAGCTTGTCCCGGGACAGGCCTAGGACCGGGGAGCTGTTTTTT.

The sample holds many counts of this clonotype. CDR3 amino acids: CASSEVRGNTIYF. CDR3 coding DNA: TGCGCCAGCAGTGAGGTCAGAGGAAACACCATATATTTT. The chain couples TRBV10-2 to TRBJ1-3; D remains unclear. The CDR3 sequence is 13 residues long. V gave up 2 bases and J gave up 4 bases, with 6 bases separating them. Germline assignment: CDR1 WSHSY and CDR2 SAAADI.

V gene TRBV28 combines with J gene TRBJ2-7; 10 bases map to TRBD2. Germline values: CDR1 MDHEN, CDR2 SYDVKM. After removal of 6 bases from V and 3 bases from J, the junction contained 5 bases not matched to a gene. CDR3 length: 14 amino acids. CDR3 DNA: TGTGCCAGCAGCACCGGGACTAGCGTCTACGAGCAGTACTTC. As protein: CASSTGTSVYEQYF.

This clonotype was found many times. The chain joins TRBV6-6 to TRBJ2-7; 11 bases are a match to TRBD1. V shed 6 bases, J shed 2 bases, and the junction held 3 bases outside the gene matches. This CDR3 comprises 14 residues. Germline V lookup: CDR1 MNHNY, CDR2 SVGAGI (reference sequence). CDR3 loop: CASRLGQGAYEQYF. The CDR3 nucleotides are TGTGCCAGCAGGCTGGGACAGGGGGCCTACGAGCAGTACTTC.

Ten or more counts support this clonotype. The chain carries TRBV12-3 or TRBV12-4 and TRBJ1-6; the D is unclear. The CDR3 is made up of 15 amino acids. V lost 1 base and J 5 bases, leaving 9 bases between the germline ends. The DNA of the CDR3 is TGTGCCAGCAGTTTAGTTATAGGAGATAATTCACCCCTCCACTTT. It is translated as CASSLVIGDNSPLHF.

The chain couples TRBV20-1 to TRBJ2-1; D is possibly TRBD2 (6 bases). Germline CDR1 DFQATT, CDR2 SNEGSKA (reference sequence). The CDR3 spans 14 residues. Trimming removed 3 bases at V and 0 bases at J, with 9 bases between. This CDR3 reads CSARLAASYNEQFF. DNA of the CDR3: TGCAGTGCTAGGTTAGCGGCCTCCTACAATGAGCAGTTCTTC.

This clonotype was picked up a small number of times. The genes are TRBV9 and TRBJ1-2, with TRBD1 as a possible D gene (5 bases). The germline CDR1 and CDR2 sequences are SGDLS and YYNGEE. The CDR3 is 14 amino acids. The V and J ends lost 4 bases and 5 bases respectively, with 15 bases between them. The CDR3 is CASSSGGGGYGYTF. Written as DNA, the CDR3 is TGTGCCAGCAGCTCGGGGGGGGGGGGTTATGGCTACACCTTC.